This T cell receptor (beta chain) was found in a study of graft-versus-host responses after intestinal transplantation. Whole-study context: Anti-thymocyte globulin induction preceded two to four years of tacrolimus and steroid maintenance in all recipients. Study findings and constraints: Some patients had graft-donor T cell macrochimerism. In their allografts, the ratios of graft-versus-host to host-versus-graft T cell clones were high.

The V and J ends lost 4 bases and 3 bases, in that order; junction bases with no gene match: 9. CDR1 and CDR2 (germline): SGHNT, YYREEE (reference sequence). CDR3 length: 16 residues. Profiled with immunoSEQ multiplex PCR; TCRdb holds only in-frame clones, not every one. Seen here are just over 70,000 clones, under 90% observed once, and the top ten hold 0.35% to 0.5%. This clone was counted between two and nine times. The target antigen is unknown. The source of this sequence is a human donor who was the organ donor for an intestinal transplant. The J gene is TRBJ1-3, the V gene TRBV5-4; TRBD1 matches at 8 bases. The material was unstimulated CD4+ T cells sorted from spleen or lymph node cells, obtained before transplant. The CDR3 DNA follows: TGTGCCAGCAGCGCCATTCCGGGACAGGTTGGAAACACCATATATTTT. Protein: CASSAIPGQVGNTIYF.